This T cell receptor (beta chain) was retrieved from a study of blood T cell repertoires in COVID-19 (dated by TCRdb to between 2020 and 2021). The study in broad terms: Samples from collaborators originated in the United States, Italy and Spain and spanned both the acute and convalescent phases of COVID-19. Deeply sampled blood TCRbeta repertoires from subjects exposed to, actively infected with, or recovered from COVID-19 were included in the dataset. The material from the prospective study consisted of cDNA or gDNA derived from T cells, B-cell-depleted T cells, or PBMCs. The repertoires were released in a freely available public database meant as a resource for research on the immune response to SARS-CoV-2. The sample metadata nearly always contained a de-identified subject ID, COVID-19 status, age in years and sex. Samples were obtained from the ongoing ImmuneRACE study (first 160 participants) and from about 1,300 subjects provided by 6 global collaborators. Where available, HLA class I and class II types were taken from metadata supplied by the sample provider and were not determined by assay-based typing. Broad study findings and their caveats: The amount of clinical and demographic metadata varied by source and participant and was provided uncurated.

TCRbeta CDR3 regions were amplified from genomic DNA using the immunoSEQ Assay, a bias-controlled multiplex PCR. The authors' analysis ran thus. Nucleated cell counts per sample were estimated from amplification of reference gene primers within the assay. Sequence reads were collapsed and filtered to measure the absolute abundance of every unique TCRbeta CDR3 rearrangement. For each sample, productive Simpson clonality was calculated as the square root of Simpson's diversity index over productive rearrangements. Entries here come from immuneACCESS through TCRdb and include only in-frame sequences with V and J called. Some clones fail to appear in such tables; in the studies checked, an unresolved V gene covers under half of the shortfall, and the cause of the remainder is unknown. V, J and clone size are those of that table, while D and trimming were read from the DNA. The sample has around 78,000 clones on record, approximately 88% of them singletons. The ten top clones hold roughly 5.9% of the sample.

Collaborating institutions collected whole blood in K2EDTA tubes following their own protocols. For TCRbeta analysis, collaborator samples were shipped as frozen whole blood, as isolated PBMCs, or as DNA extracted from either sample type. CDR1 SGHRS and CDR2 YFSETQ are derived from the germline V gene. There are 14 amino acids in the CDR3, from cysteine to phenylalanine inclusive. The entry retains the CDR3 DNA only, 42 bases that are in frame from base 1. V and J lose 8 bases and 1 base, and a span of 14 bases separates them. Comments on this clone: Its antigen has not been determined. No base-level quality is on record; no much larger clone is a single base apart.

This sequence uses TRBV5-1 and TRBJ2-3; matching of 6 bases hints at TRBD2 as the D gene. The clonotype originates from a man aged 45-60 years with active COVID-19. The sample taken for sequencing was peripheral blood. CDR3 loop: CASLRLGGTDTQYF. The DNA is as follows: TGCGCCAGTCTCAGACTAGGGGGCACAGATACGCAGTATTTT. This CDR3, with the reference TRBV5-1 and TRBJ2-3 proteins standing in past its ends, gives the full variable domain KAGVTQTPRYLIKTRGQQVTLSCSPISGHRSVSWYQQTPGQGLQFLFEYFSETQRNKGNFPGRFSGRQFSNSRSEMNVSTLELGDSALYLCASLRLGGTDTQYFGPGTRLTVL.